The sequence of this T cell receptor (beta chain) was determined in a study of cytomegalovirus exposure and HLA in healthy donors. Across the whole study: Unique TCRs from HLA-typed donors, some 85 million of them, were held in an early data release. Overall study results and limits: TCR beta sequences numbering over 15,000 were associated with HLA alleles at 0.05 false discovery rate in a later analysis. Presence/absence analyses rested on an assumption that sequencing depth was roughly uniform across donors. Cytomegalovirus association was listed for 170 or so TCR beta chains.

On this clone itself: Its antigen is currently unknown.

PCR was performed using 60 Vbeta and 13 Jbeta primers. Here immunoSEQ multiplex PCR was the method, and the copy in TCRdb shows in-frame clones only, minus some. Among about 87,000 clones listed, 70% to 80% were seen once. There are 12 residues in the CDR3. Trimming stripped 8 bases from V and 7 bases from J, with 12 bases between. Germline CDR1 and CDR2: SEHNR and FQNEAQ (reference sequence). The sequencing sample was made of PBMCs. The TCR was taken from a man aged 25-40 years in good health and CMV-seropositive. The chain employs TRBV7-9 and TRBJ2-1, with unresolved D. The CDR3 region has the DNA TGTGCCAGCGTCCTATTTGAGAATGAGCAGTTCTTC. It is translated as CASVLFENEQFF.